The clone carrying this T cell receptor beta chain was seen ten or more times. The antigen is unknown. The 5'RACE method, run with constant-segment primers, produced TCR alpha and TCR beta cDNA libraries (carrying sample barcodes and UMIs). Each CDR3 protein gets one entry after TCRdb re-called the 5' RACE reads with MiXCR. The repertoire holds over 15,000 distinct CDR3 sequences, with approximately 23% as singletons. This sample is part of a study of T-cell memory formation after mild COVID-19. Study background: Largely donor-specific sequence clusters came from a couple of donors. Study-wide points: Clones that contracted from day 15 to 85 had balanced CD4/CD8; later expanders were CD4+ biased.

V lost 6 bases, J lost 6 bases, and 8 bases lay in between. The CDR3 covers 12 residues. CDR1 and CDR2 (germline): MNHEY, SVGAGI. The chain is built from TRBV6-5 and TRBJ2-2; the D is unclear. The TCR comes from a man aged 18 to 30 who had mild COVID-19 (a few samples of this study predate the infection). Cell type and time point are not known. Sequenced sample: PBMCs or a T cell subset sorted from them (not recorded which). The CDR3 loop reads CASSSIAGELFF. The CDR3 region has the DNA TGTGCCAGCAGCTCCATCGCCGGGGAGCTGTTTTTT.